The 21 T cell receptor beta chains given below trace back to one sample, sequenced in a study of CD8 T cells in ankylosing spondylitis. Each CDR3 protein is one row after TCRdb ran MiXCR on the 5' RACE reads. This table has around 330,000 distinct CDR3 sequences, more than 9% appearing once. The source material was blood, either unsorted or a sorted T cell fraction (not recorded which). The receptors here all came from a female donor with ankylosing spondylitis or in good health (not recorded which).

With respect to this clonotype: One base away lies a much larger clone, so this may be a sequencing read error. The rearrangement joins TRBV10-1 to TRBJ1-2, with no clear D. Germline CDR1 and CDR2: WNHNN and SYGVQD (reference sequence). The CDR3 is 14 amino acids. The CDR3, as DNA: TGCGCCAGCAGTGTTAGGGTCCTCAACTATGGCTACCCCTTC. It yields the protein CASSVRVLNYGYPF.

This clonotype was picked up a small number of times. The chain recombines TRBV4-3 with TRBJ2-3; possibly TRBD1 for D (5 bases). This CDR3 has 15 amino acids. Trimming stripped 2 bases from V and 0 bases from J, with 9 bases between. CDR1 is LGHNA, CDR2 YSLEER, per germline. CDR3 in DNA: TGCGCCAGCAGCCAAAGGACAACTAGCACAGATACGCAGTATTTT. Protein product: CASSQRTTSTDTQYF.

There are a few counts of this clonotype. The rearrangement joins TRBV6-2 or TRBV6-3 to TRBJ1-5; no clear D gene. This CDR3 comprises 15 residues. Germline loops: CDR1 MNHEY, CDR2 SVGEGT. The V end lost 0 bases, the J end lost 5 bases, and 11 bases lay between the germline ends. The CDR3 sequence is CASSYSGGPDQPQHF. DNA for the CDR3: TGTGCCAGCAGTTACTCGGGCGGGCCCGATCAGCCCCAGCATTTT.

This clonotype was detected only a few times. CDR3 sequence reads: CALEKGNQPQHF. Here the CDR3 DNA reads TGTGCCCTCGAGAAGGGTAATCAGCCCCAGCATTTT. This chain links TRBV30 with TRBJ1-5, with D uncertain. Germline V gene lookup returns CDR1 GTSNPN and CDR2 SVGIG (reference sequence). The V end lost 8 bases, the J end lost 4 bases, and 12 bases lay between the germline ends. CDR3 size: 12 residues.

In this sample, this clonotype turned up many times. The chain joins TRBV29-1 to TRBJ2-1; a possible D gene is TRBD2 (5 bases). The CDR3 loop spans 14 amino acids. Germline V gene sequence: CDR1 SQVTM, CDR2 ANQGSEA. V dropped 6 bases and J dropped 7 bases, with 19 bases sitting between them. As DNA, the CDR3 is TGCAGCGTCCTCCGGGCCGTCTCGGGGAATGAGCAGTTCTTC. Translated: CSVLRAVSGNEQFF.

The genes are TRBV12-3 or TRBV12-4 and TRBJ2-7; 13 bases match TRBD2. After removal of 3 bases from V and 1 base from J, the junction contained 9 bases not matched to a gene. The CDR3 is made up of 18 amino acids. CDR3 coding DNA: TGTGCCAGCAGTTTGACTAGCGGGGGGCCGACGTGGTCCTACGAGCAGTACTTC. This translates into CASSLTSGGPTWSYEQYF.

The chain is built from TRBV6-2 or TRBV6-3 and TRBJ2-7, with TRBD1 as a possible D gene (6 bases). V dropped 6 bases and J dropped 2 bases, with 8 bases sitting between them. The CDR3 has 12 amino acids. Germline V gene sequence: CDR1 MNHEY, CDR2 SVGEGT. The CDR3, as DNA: TGTGCCAGCAGACAGGGAACCTACGAGCAGTACTTC. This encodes CASRQGTYEQYF.

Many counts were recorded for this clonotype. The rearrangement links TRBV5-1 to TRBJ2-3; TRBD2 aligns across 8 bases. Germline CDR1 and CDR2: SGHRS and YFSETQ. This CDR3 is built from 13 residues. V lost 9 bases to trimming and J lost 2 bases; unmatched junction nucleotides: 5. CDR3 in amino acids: CATRTSPTDTQYF. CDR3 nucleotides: TGCGCCACCCGGACTAGCCCCACAGATACGCAGTATTTT.

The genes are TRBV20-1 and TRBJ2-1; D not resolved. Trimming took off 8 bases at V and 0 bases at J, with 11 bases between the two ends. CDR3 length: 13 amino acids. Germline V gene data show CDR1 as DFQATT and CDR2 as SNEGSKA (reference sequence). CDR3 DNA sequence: TGCAGTACTCGGAGCACCTCCTACAATGAGCAGTTCTTC. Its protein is CSTRSTSYNEQFF.

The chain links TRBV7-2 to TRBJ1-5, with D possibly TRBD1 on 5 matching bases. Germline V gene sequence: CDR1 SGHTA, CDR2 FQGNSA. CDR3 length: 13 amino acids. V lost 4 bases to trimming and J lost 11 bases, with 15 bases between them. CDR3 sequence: CASSSSSGLAQHF. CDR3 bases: TGTGCCAGCAGCTCCTCCTCAGGGTTGGCCCAGCATTTT.

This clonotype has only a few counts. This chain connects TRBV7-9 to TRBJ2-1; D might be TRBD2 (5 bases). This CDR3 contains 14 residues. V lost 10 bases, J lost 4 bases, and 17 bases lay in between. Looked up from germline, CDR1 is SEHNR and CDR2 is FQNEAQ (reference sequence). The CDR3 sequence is CAIRPGRGYNEQFF. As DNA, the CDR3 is TGTGCCATCCGTCCCGGTCGCGGGTACAATGAGCAGTTCTTC.

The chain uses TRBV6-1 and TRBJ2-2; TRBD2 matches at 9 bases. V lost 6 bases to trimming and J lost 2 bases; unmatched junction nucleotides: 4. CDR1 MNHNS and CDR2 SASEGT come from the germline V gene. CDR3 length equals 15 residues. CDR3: CASRGLAPNTGELFF. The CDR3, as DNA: TGTGCCAGCAGAGGACTAGCGCCTAACACCGGGGAGCTGTTTTTT.

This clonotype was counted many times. The CDR3 spells CSAHQLGEENIQYF. CDR3 bases: TGCAGTGCGCATCAGTTGGGAGAGGAGAACATTCAGTACTTC. The rearrangement joins TRBV20-1 to TRBJ2-4, with a possible D match to TRBD2 (5 bases). Between the trimmed V and J ends, which lost 6 bases and 7 bases, there was a span of 19 bases. CDR1 is DFQATT, CDR2 SNEGSKA, per germline (reference sequence). This CDR3 is built from 14 residues.

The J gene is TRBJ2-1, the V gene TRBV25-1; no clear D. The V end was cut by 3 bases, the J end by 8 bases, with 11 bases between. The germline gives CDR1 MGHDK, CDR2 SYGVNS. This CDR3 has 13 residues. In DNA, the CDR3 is TGTGCCAGCAGTGAGGTTAGTAGTCATGAGCAGTTCTTC. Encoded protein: CASSEVSSHEQFF.

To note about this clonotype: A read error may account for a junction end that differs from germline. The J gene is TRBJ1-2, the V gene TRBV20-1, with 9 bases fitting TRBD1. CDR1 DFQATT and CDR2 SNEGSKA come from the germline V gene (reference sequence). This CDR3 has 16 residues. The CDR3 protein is CCAPLFTGGAGNGYTF. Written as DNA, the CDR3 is TGCTGTGCTCCGTTATTTACAGGGGGCGCGGGAAACGGCTACACCTTC.

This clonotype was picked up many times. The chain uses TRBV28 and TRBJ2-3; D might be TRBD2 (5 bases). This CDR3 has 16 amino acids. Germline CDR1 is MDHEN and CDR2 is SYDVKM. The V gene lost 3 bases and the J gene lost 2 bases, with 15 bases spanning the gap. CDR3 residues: CASSLSGISFTDTQYF. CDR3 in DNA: TGTGCCAGCAGTTTGAGCGGTATTTCTTTCACAGATACGCAGTATTTT.

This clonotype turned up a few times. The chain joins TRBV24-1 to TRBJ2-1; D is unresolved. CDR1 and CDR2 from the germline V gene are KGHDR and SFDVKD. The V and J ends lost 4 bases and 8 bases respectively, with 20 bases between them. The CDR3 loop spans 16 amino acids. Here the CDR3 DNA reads TGTGCCACCAGTGACCCCGGTCCTAACGATCGGGATGAGCAGTTCTTC. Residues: CATSDPGPNDRDEQFF.

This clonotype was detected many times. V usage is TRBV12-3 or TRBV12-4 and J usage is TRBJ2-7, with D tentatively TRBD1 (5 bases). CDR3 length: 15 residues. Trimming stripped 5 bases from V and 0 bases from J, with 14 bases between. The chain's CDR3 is CASSPRGRGSYEQYF. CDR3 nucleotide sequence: TGTGCCAGCAGTCCGCGCGGTAGGGGCTCCTACGAGCAGTACTTC.

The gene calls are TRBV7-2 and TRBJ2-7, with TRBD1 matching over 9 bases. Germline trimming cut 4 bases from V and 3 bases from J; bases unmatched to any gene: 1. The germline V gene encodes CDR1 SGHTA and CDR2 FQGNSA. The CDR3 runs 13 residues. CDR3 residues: CASSWDRDYEQYF. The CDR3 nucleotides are TGTGCCAGCAGCTGGGACAGGGACTACGAGCAGTACTTC.

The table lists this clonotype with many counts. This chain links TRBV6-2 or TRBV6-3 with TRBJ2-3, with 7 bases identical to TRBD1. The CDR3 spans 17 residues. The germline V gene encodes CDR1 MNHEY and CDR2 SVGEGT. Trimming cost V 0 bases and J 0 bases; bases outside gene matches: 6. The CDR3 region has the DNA TGTGCCAGCAGTTACTCACAGGGGAGAACTAGCACAGATACGCAGTATTTT. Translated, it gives CASSYSQGRTSTDTQYF.

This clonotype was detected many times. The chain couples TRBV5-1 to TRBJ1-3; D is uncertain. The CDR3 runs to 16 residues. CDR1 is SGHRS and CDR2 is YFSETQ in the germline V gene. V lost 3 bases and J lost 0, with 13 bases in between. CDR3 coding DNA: TGCGCCAGCAGCTCAGACGGACTAGACTCTGGAAACACCATATATTTT. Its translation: CASSSDGLDSGNTIYF.